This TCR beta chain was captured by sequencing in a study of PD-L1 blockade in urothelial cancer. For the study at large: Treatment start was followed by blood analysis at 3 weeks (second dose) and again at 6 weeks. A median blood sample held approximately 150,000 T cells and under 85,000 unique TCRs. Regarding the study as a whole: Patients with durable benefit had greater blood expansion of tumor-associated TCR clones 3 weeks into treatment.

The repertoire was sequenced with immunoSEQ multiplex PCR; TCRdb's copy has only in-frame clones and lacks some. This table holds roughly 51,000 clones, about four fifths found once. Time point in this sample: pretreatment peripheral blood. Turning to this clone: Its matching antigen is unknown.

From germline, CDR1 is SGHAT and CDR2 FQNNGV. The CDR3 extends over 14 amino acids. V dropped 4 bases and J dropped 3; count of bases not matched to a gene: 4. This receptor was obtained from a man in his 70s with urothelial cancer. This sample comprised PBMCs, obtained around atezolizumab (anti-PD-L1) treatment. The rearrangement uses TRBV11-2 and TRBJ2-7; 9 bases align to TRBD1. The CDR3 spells CASSSGQGVYEQYF. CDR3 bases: TGTGCCAGCAGCTCGGGACAGGGAGTCTACGAGCAGTACTTC.